These T cell receptor beta chains were read from a single sample in a study of T cell responses to AZD1222 COVID-19 vaccine. The method was immunoSEQ multiplex PCR; TCRdb's version includes in-frame clones alone and lacks a portion of them. The sample carries fewer than 150,000 clones, more than 70% recorded once. This specimen consisted of peripheral blood, obtained on day 0 of AZD1222 vaccination. The receptors come from an adult in good health. CDR3s include the opening cysteine and the closing phenylalanine or tryptophan. Not all rows give a size; the values are once, few, many and, for expanded clones, a class.

CDR3aa: CASSYSTRVQALDGYTF
v_gene: TRBV27
abundance: NA

CDR3aa: CASSQTGQGASEQYF
v_gene: TRBV6-5
abundance: NA

CDR3aa: CASSCRDRGEEKLFF
v_gene: TRBV5-7
abundance: NA

CDR3aa: CASSYIDNSPLHF
v_gene: TRBV27
abundance: NA

CDR3aa: CATSPGAGNYEQYF
v_gene: TRBV15
abundance: NA

CDR3aa: CASSMDISNQPQHF
v_gene: TRBV5-5
abundance: few

CDR3aa: CASSKTSGEAGELFF
v_gene: TRBV7-9
abundance: NA

CDR3aa: CASSLGGTGSSPLHF
v_gene: TRBV7-9
abundance: NA

CDR3aa: CASRGQGVNTEAFF
v_gene: TRBV5-1
abundance: NA

CDR3aa: CASSIGPGARQPQHF
v_gene: TRBV19
abundance: once

CDR3aa: CASSPPGRLYEQYF
v_gene: TRBV18
abundance: NA

CDR3aa: CASSYSGRGVEEQYF
v_gene: TRBV6-6
abundance: few

CDR3aa: CASRSTDRDKNIQYF
v_gene: TRBV25-1
abundance: NA

CDR3aa: CASSLIGQSSGELFF
v_gene: TRBV5-4
abundance: NA

CDR3aa: CASSPGSRGFDYGYTF
v_gene: TRBV5-5
abundance: NA

CDR3aa: CASSPSLRDTRYEEQFF
v_gene: TRBV18
abundance: NA

CDR3aa: CASSLVDGNTEAFF
v_gene: TRBV7-8
abundance: NA

CDR3aa: CASSPRTGDEKLFF
v_gene: TRBV7-2
abundance: NA

CDR3aa: CASSRRRGGDQPQHF
v_gene: TRBV4-2
abundance: NA

CDR3aa: CASSLPREAFF
v_gene: TRBV7-9
abundance: NA

CDR3aa: CASSPGGYQPQHF
v_gene: TRBV11-2
abundance: NA

CDR3aa: CASRRTGTAGLNTEAFF
v_gene: TRBV5-4
abundance: NA

CDR3aa: CASSFDLGSGALYEQFF
v_gene: TRBV7-2
abundance: NA

CDR3aa: CASRASLEAFF
v_gene: TRBV7-9
abundance: NA

CDR3aa: CASRDVGDTQYF
v_gene: TRBV2
abundance: NA

CDR3aa: CASSSPASGENTGELFF
v_gene: TRBV28
abundance: NA

CDR3aa: CASSQALAASYNEQFF
v_gene: TRBV4-3
abundance: NA

CDR3aa: CASSPSRGSGTGELFF
v_gene: TRBV18
abundance: NA

CDR3aa: CASSYDRGSPERYGYTF
v_gene: TRBV5-1
abundance: NA

CDR3aa: CASRTSTGSNQPQHF
v_gene: TRBV6-5
abundance: NA

CDR3aa: CAKQPQQFF
v_gene: TRBV24-1
abundance: NA

CDR3aa: CASSRGGQGNQPQHF
v_gene: TRBV19
abundance: NA

CDR3aa: CASSLGSYYGYTF
v_gene: TRBV7-9
abundance: NA

CDR3aa: CASSLFGTGEEYEQYF
v_gene: TRBV5-1
abundance: NA

CDR3aa: CASSVRGGGGNQPQHF
v_gene: TRBV6-2/TRBV6-3
abundance: once

CDR3aa: CASSLGRTGYGYTF
v_gene: TRBV25-1
abundance: NA

CDR3aa: CASSLGGRTNEKLFF
v_gene: TRBV13
abundance: NA

CDR3aa: CASSPGLAGRGEQFF
v_gene: TRBV11-2
abundance: NA

CDR3aa: CASSAQGTGGWQPQHF
v_gene: TRBV6-1
abundance: NA

CDR3aa: CASSLGLEETQYF
v_gene: TRBV11-2
abundance: NA

CDR3aa: CASSPGLLNTEAFF
v_gene: TRBV7-2
abundance: NA